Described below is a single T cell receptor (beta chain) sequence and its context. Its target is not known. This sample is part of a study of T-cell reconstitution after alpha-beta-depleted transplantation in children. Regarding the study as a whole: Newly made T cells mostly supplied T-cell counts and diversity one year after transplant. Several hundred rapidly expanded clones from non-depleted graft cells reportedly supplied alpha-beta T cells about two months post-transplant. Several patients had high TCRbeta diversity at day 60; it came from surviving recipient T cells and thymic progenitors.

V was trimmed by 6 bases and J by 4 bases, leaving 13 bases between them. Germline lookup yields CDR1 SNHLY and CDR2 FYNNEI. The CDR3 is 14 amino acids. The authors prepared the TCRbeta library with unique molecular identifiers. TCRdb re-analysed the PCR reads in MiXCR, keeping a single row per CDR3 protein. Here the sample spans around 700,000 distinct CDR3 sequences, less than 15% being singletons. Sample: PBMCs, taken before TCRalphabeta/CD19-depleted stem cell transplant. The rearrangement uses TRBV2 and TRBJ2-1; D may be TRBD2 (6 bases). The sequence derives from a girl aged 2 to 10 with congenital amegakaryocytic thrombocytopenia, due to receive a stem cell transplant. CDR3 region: CASSRREDYNEQFF. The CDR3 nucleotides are TGTGCCAGCAGCCGGCGGGAAGATTACAATGAGCAGTTCTTC.